This T cell receptor beta chain was sequenced for a study of human T cells and chemical hapten exposure. Findings and limits, study-wide: No shift was seen in TCRs above 1 in 1000 frequency with DPC sensitization.

As for time point: healthy volunteer bleed at 6 weeks. Unfractionated whole blood yielded the extracted total RNA. CDR3 size: 15 residues. The junction had 7 bases not matched to a gene; V was cut back by 6 bases and J by 3 bases. Germline V gene data show CDR1 as ENHRY and CDR2 as SYGVKD. Each cDNA molecule in the library carried unique molecular identifiers. TCRdb re-derived calls from the RACE reads in MiXCR, one entry per CDR3 protein. The sample lists 70,000 to 95,000 distinct CDR3 sequences; over 6.5% were seen once. This clonotype has a handful of counts. Its cognate antigen is unknown. Input material: whole blood. This TCR was recovered from a female donor in good health. Some clones in this sample may be carry-over from other donors' samples. The chain joins TRBV10-3 to TRBJ2-5; 10 bases line up with TRBD1. CDR3 sequence reads: CAISVTTGGEETQYF. The CDR3 nucleotides are TGTGCCATCAGCGTGACGACAGGGGGCGAAGAGACCCAGTACTTC.